The 24 T cell receptor beta chains below come from one sample, sequenced in a study of human T cells and chemical hapten exposure. Regarding time point: patch test 3, about 24 weeks after DPC sensitization. Treatment defined: therapeutic diphenylcyclopropenone sensitization with weekly scalp DPC. TCRdb independently ran MiXCR on the RACE reads; one entry per CDR3 protein. The sample has over 80,000 distinct CDR3 sequences; about a tenth are singletons. The starting material was whole blood, obtained in connection with sensitization to the hapten diphenylcyclopropenone (DPC). The receptors originated from a woman aged 25 to 39 with alopecia areata. Some clones in this sample may be carry-over from other donors' samples.

There are a few counts of this clonotype. The V gene is TRBV7-9, the J gene TRBJ1-6; no reliable D call. Germline lookup yields CDR1 SEHNR and CDR2 FQNEAQ (reference sequence). The CDR3 sequence is 15 residues long. Trimming pared 4 bases from V and 4 bases from J, leaving 11 bases between. CDR3 DNA: TGTGCCAGCAGCTCCGGTCCGACTTATAATTCACCCCTCCACTTT. This sequence encodes CASSSGPTYNSPLHF. The full variable domain, rest sourced from reference TRBV7-9 and TRBJ1-6, is DTGVSQNPRHKITKRGQNVTFRCDPISEHNRLYWYRQTLGQGPEFLTYFQNEAQLEKSRLLSDRFSAERPKGSFSTLEIQRTEQGDSAMYLCASSSGPTYNSPLHFGNGTRLTVT.

This clonotype was counted at least ten times. The rearrangement joins TRBV30 to TRBJ2-1, with TRBD1 identical over 8 bases. With 7 bases clipped from V and 8 bases from J, the junction kept 10 bases outside the gene matches. Germline CDR1 and CDR2: GTSNPN and SVGIG (reference sequence). There are 13 residues in the CDR3. CDR3 coding DNA: TGTGCCTCGGAGGTCGGGACAGGAGATGAGCAGTTCTTC. Amino acid sequence: CASEVGTGDEQFF.

This clonotype occurred a few times. CDR3 in DNA: TGCGCCAGCAGCTTGCGGACAGGGGCCACTGAAGCTTTCTTT. Residues: CASSLRTGATEAFF. The genes are TRBV5-1 and TRBJ1-1, with 9 bases matching TRBD1. With 1 base clipped from V and 4 bases from J, the junction kept 2 bases outside the gene matches. This CDR3 has 14 amino acids. Germline CDR1 is SGHRS and CDR2 is YFSETQ.

V and J are TRBV20-1 and TRBJ2-7; 10 bases align to TRBD1. The CDR3 runs to 14 residues. Trimming cost V 0 bases and J 6 bases; bases outside gene matches: 5. The germline V gene encodes CDR1 DFQATT and CDR2 SNEGSKA (reference sequence). CDR3 DNA sequence: TGCAGTGCTAGAGATTCGGGACAGGGGCGCGAGCAGTACGTC. Residues: CSARDSGQGREQYV.

This clonotype was counted once. The V gene is TRBV28, the J gene TRBJ2-7; D tentatively reads TRBD1 or TRBD2 (5 bases each). In germline, CDR1 is MDHEN, CDR2 SYDVKM. Trimming pared 6 bases from V and 1 base from J, leaving 13 bases between. This CDR3 comprises 14 residues. The CDR3 protein is CASRPHGTSYEQYF. In DNA, the CDR3 is TGTGCCAGCAGACCCCACGGGACGTCCTACGAGCAGTACTTC.

This clonotype showed up many times. V usage is TRBV29-1 and J usage is TRBJ2-7; 9 nucleotides agree with TRBD1. The germline V gene encodes CDR1 SQVTM and CDR2 ANQGSEA. The CDR3 loop spans 15 amino acids. V was clipped by 3 bases and J by 6 bases; unmatched bases: 12. CDR3 protein: CSVEHLHRGRAEQYF. The CDR3 region has the DNA TGCAGCGTTGAGCACCTACACAGGGGGCGTGCCGAGCAGTACTTC.

This clonotype occurred a few times. The chain combines TRBV20-1 with TRBJ2-2, with 9 bases aligning to TRBD1. Per the germline V gene, CDR1 is DFQATT and CDR2 is SNEGSKA (reference sequence). V was pared by 3 bases and J by 4 bases, with 6 bases of the junction left unmatched. This CDR3 spans 15 amino acids. Written as DNA, the CDR3 is TGCAGTGCTAGGGGGACAGGGCGGGTCACCGGGGAGCTGTTTTTT. Amino acid sequence: CSARGTGRVTGELFF.

This clonotype has a count of ten or more. The chain joins TRBV5-1 to TRBJ1-5; 8 nucleotides agree with TRBD1. Germline CDR1 SGHRS, CDR2 YFSETQ. The trim removed 4 bases at V and 0 bases at J, leaving 3 bases unmatched. CDR3 size: 15 residues. CDR3 in amino acids: CASSPTGASNQPQHF. The CDR3 coding sequence is TGCGCCAGCAGCCCGACAGGGGCTAGCAATCAGCCCCAGCATTTT.

This clonotype came up a few times. This sequence joins TRBV2 and TRBJ1-5; D remains ambiguous. Trimming left V 3 bases short and J 9 bases short, with 6 bases between. CDR3 size: 11 residues. CDR1 and CDR2 (germline): SNHLY, FYNNEI. In nucleotides, the CDR3 is TGTGCCAGCAGTGATGCTGGGCCCCAGCATTTT. Translation: CASSDAGPQHF.

The CDR3: CASSEAGQGKETQYF. The CDR3 region has the DNA TGTGCCAGCAGTGAAGCGGGACAGGGGAAAGAGACCCAGTACTTC. The chain employs TRBV2 and TRBJ2-5; 10 bases match TRBD1. J was trimmed by 3 bases and V by 0 bases; bases with no gene match: 1. The CDR3 loop spans 15 amino acids. The germline CDR1 and CDR2 sequences are SNHLY and FYNNEI.

This clonotype was counted between two and nine times. The chain joins TRBV6-5 to TRBJ1-5; D not certain. This CDR3 region has 13 residues. Per the germline V gene, CDR1 is MNHEY and CDR2 is SVGAGI. The V end was cut by 0 bases, the J end by 7 bases, with 7 bases between. CDR3 region: CASSYSNLQPQHF. As DNA, the CDR3 is TGTGCCAGCAGTTACTCGAATCTACAGCCCCAGCATTTT.

The J gene is TRBJ2-5, the V gene TRBV28; D remains ambiguous. The germline V gene encodes CDR1 MDHEN and CDR2 SYDVKM. V lost 2 bases and J 3 bases, leaving 10 bases between the germline ends. This CDR3 has 14 residues. The CDR3 protein is CASSLVATEETQYF. The CDR3 bases are TGTGCCAGCAGTTTAGTAGCTACTGAAGAGACCCAGTACTTC.

This clonotype was seen ten or more times. The chain joins TRBV4-3 to TRBJ2-1, with D possibly being TRBD1 (6 bases). Per the germline V gene, CDR1 is LGHNA and CDR2 is YSLEER. The CDR3 consists of 13 residues. Deletions cut 4 bases from V and 7 bases from J, with 11 bases between. The CDR3, as DNA: TGCGCCAGCAGCCCGTCTAGGGGGAATGAGCAGTTCTTC. As protein: CASSPSRGNEQFF.

This clonotype was observed many times. V gene TRBV4-1 combines with J gene TRBJ1-5, with D unresolved. The CDR3 is 14 residues long. The germline V gene encodes CDR1 MGHRA and CDR2 YSYEKL. The germline V and J ends were trimmed by 1 base and 1 base, with 5 bases remaining between them. The CDR3 region is CASSQVLSNQPQHF. The DNA for the CDR3 is TGCGCCAGCAGCCAAGTCCTGAGCAATCAGCCCCAGCATTTT.

This clonotype came up a few times. The rearrangement joins TRBV6-1 to TRBJ2-7, with TRBD1 matching over 8 bases. V was pared by 0 bases and J by 6 bases, with 7 bases of the junction left unmatched. CDR1 is MNHNS, CDR2 SASEGT, per germline. This CDR3 is 15 amino acids long. This chain's CDR3 is CASSEALSRGLEQYV. The CDR3 DNA reads TGTGCCAGCAGTGAAGCGCTGAGCAGGGGGCTCGAGCAGTACGTC.

This clonotype appeared many times. The chain is built from TRBV24-1 and TRBJ2-7, with D perhaps matching TRBD2 (5 bases). Germline V gene lookup returns CDR1 KGHDR and CDR2 SFDVKD. This CDR3 has 13 amino acids. The V and J ends lost 9 bases and 2 bases respectively, with 13 bases between them. This chain's CDR3 is CATGDSVAYEQYF. The CDR3 DNA is TGTGCCACCGGGGATAGCGTCGCCTACGAGCAGTACTTC.

Ten or more counts support this clonotype. V usage is TRBV7-2 and J usage is TRBJ2-2; 8 bases agree with TRBD2. Looked up from germline, CDR1 is SGHTA and CDR2 is FQGNSA. V was pared by 5 bases and J by 3 bases, with 8 bases of the junction left unmatched. There are 16 residues in the CDR3. Here the CDR3 DNA reads TGTGCCAGCAGCGGCCCCGGGGGGGTTTACACCGGGGAGCTGTTTTTT. It specifies CASSGPGGVYTGELFF.

This clonotype was seen at least ten times. The rearrangement uses TRBV6-5 and TRBJ1-1, with 8 positions matching TRBD1. This CDR3 comprises 14 residues. With 6 bases clipped from V and 4 bases from J, the junction kept 7 bases outside the gene matches. Germline V gives CDR1 MNHEY, CDR2 SVGAGI. In DNA form, the CDR3 reads TGTGCCAGCAGCCGAACCACAGGGGGCACTGAAGCTTTCTTT. Its translation: CASSRTTGGTEAFF.

The table lists this clonotype with many counts. This chain's CDR3 is CASSRQVSTGELFF. CDR3 DNA sequence: TGTGCCAGCAGCCGACAGGTCAGCACCGGGGAGCTGTTTTTT. The chain joins TRBV28 to TRBJ2-2; maybe TRBD1 (6 bases). CDR3 length: 14 amino acids. Trimming shortened V by 6 bases and J by 4 bases, and 12 bases separated the two germline ends. Germline V lookup: CDR1 MDHEN, CDR2 SYDVKM.

In its sample, this clonotype was seen many times. V and J are TRBV6-5 and TRBJ1-2; unclear D gene. The V end lost 6 bases, the J end lost 0 bases, and 8 bases lay between the germline ends. Germline V gene lookup returns CDR1 MNHEY and CDR2 SVGAGI. CDR3 length: 13 amino acids. CDR3 residues: CASRGQANYGYTF. CDR3 sequence (DNA): TGTGCCAGCAGGGGCCAGGCTAACTATGGCTACACCTTC.

The chain employs TRBV28 and TRBJ1-2; 7 nucleotides agree with TRBD1. Germline assignment: CDR1 MDHEN and CDR2 SYDVKM. V lost 5 bases, J lost 6 bases, and 6 bases stayed unmatched. This CDR3 spans 13 amino acids. The CDR3 region has the DNA TGTGCCAGCAGTCCCGGGACAGAGGATGGCTACACCTTC. It codes for CASSPGTEDGYTF.

This clonotype was counted at least ten times. The genes are TRBV3-1 and TRBJ2-3; the D gene is possibly TRBD2 (6 bases). Trimming cost V 0 bases and J 4 bases, with 14 bases left between them. Germline lookup yields CDR1 LGHDT and CDR2 YNNKEL (reference sequence). The CDR3 has 16 amino acids. CDR3 nucleotide sequence: TGTGCCAGCAGCCAAGATCTAGCGCCCGAACCAGATACGCAGTATTTT. This encodes CASSQDLAPEPDTQYF.

The CDR3 loop is CASTNRRGGELFF. CDR3 DNA sequence: TGTGCCAGCACTAACAGGCGAGGCGGGGAGCTGTTTTTT. The V and J genes are TRBV2 and TRBJ2-2; perhaps TRBD1 as D (5 bases). Deletions cut 7 bases from V and 7 bases from J, with 13 bases between. The V gene's germline CDR1 is SNHLY and CDR2 FYNNEI. This CDR3 has 13 residues.

The chain employs TRBV4-1 and TRBJ1-6; D gene uncertain. The CDR3 covers 13 residues. Looked up from germline, CDR1 is MGHRA and CDR2 is YSYEKL. V lost 1 base to trimming and J lost 9 bases, with 7 bases between them. The CDR3 nucleotides read TGCGCCAGCAGCCAAGTCGGGGTTTCACCCCTCCACTTT. This encodes CASSQVGVSPLHF.